This T cell receptor (beta chain) is drawn from a study of T-cell reconstitution after alpha-beta-depleted transplantation in children. Notes on the study in general: The study reportedly traced alpha-beta T cells about two months after transplant to several hundred expanded graft clones. Diversity and T-cell counts at one year after transplant derived mostly from new T cells.

The CDR3 consists of 14 residues. The germline V and J ends were trimmed by 6 bases and 0 bases, with 11 bases remaining between them. TCRbeta library preparation incorporated unique molecular identifiers. TCRdb re-analysed the PCR reads in MiXCR, keeping a single row per CDR3 protein. Among approximately 800,000 distinct CDR3 sequences listed, approximately 15% were seen once. The sample holds many counts of this clonotype. The antigen remains undetermined. V is TRBV12-3 or TRBV12-4 and J is TRBJ1-1, with D possibly matching TRBD1 (6 bases). Source: PBMCs, mostly from graft donor cells, taken 360 days after TCRalphabeta/CD19-depleted stem cell transplant. The TCR comes from a male patient between 10 and 17 years old who had a stem cell transplant for acute lymphoblastic leukemia, so the T cells may come from the graft donor. This CDR3 reads CASRRQAMNTEAFF. Written as DNA, the CDR3 is TGTGCCAGCAGGCGACAGGCTATGAACACTGAAGCTTTCTTT.